This TCR beta chain was identified in a study of cytomegalovirus exposure and HLA in healthy donors. This CDR3 has 18 amino acids. The germline V gene has CDR1 SEHNR and CDR2 FQNEAQ (reference sequence). V shed 1 base and J 9 bases; nucleotides not matched to a gene: 15. The data were produced by immunoSEQ multiplex PCR, yet TCRdb's version contains in-frame clones alone and is incomplete. Of fewer than 200,000 clones in the sample, approximately 86% are singletons; the top ten hold approximately 2.4%. Study-wide results and caveats: Most TCRs appeared rarely, but some public TCRs recurred in many donors. Listed as cytomegalovirus-associated were 170 or so TCR beta chains. A few CMV-associated chains were confirmed in vitro to be specific for CMV antigens. Using the classifier, cytomegalovirus status was reportedly diagnosed with high specificity and sensitivity.

Regarding this clone: The antigen is unknown.

The V call is TRBV7-9, the J call TRBJ2-1, with 10 bases that match TRBD1. The sequence came from a young woman in good health and CMV-seronegative. The sample taken for sequencing was PBMCs. CDR3 in amino acids: CASSLGAGTGDRAGEQFF. DNA for the CDR3: TGTGCCAGCAGCTTAGGTGCCGGGACAGGGGATAGGGCAGGTGAGCAGTTCTTC.